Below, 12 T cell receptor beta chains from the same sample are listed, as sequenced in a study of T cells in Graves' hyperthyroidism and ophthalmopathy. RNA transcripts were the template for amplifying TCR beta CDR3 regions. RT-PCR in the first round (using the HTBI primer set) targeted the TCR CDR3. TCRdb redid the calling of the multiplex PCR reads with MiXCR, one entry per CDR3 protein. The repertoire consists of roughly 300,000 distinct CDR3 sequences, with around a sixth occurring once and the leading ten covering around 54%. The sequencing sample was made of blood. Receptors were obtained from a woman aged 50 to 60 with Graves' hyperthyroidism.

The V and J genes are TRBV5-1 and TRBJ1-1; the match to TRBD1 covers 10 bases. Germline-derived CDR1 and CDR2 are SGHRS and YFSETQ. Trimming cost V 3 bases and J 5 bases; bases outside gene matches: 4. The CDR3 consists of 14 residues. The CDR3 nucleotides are TGCGCCAGCAGCTGGGACAGGGGTTTTACTGAAGCTTTCTTT. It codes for CASSWDRGFTEAFF.

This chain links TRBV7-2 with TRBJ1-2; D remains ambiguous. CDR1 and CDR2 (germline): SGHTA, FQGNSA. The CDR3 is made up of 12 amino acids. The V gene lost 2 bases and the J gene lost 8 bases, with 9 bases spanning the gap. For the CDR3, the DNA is TGTGCCAGCAGCTTATACGGACGAGGCTACACCTTC. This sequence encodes CASSLYGRGYTF.

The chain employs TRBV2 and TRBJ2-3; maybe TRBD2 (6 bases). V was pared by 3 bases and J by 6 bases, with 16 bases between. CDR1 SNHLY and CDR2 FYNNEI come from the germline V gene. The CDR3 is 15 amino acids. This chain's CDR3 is CASSDYGRGTDTQYF. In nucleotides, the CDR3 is TGTGCCAGCAGTGATTATGGGCGGGGTACGGATACGCAGTATTTT.

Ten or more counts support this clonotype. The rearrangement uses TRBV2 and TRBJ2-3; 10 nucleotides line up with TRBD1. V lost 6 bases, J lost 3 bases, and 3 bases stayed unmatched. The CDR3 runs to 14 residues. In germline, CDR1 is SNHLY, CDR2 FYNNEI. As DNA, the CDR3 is TGTGCCAGCAGCGGGGACAGGGGAACAGATACGCAGTATTTT. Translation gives CASSGDRGTDTQYF.

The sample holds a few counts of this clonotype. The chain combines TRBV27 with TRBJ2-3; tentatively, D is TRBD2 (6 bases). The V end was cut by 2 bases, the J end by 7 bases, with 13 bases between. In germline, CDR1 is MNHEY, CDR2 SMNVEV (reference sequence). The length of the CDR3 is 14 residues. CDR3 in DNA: TGTGCCAGCAGTTTACGGACTACGGGAAATACGCAGTATTTT. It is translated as CASSLRTTGNTQYF.

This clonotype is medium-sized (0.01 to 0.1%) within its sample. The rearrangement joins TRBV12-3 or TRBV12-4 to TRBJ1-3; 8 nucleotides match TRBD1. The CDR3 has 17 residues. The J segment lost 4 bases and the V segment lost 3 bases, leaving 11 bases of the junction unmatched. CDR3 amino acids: CASSFRQGAIGGNTIYF. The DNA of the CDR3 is TGTGCCAGCAGTTTTCGGCAGGGGGCCATCGGCGGAAACACCATATATTTT.

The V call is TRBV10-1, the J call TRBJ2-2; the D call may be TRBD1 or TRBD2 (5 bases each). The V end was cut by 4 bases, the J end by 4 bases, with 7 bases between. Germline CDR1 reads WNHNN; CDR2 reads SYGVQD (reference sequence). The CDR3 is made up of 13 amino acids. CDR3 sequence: CASSGGTTGELFF. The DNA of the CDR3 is TGCGCCAGCAGTGGAGGGACCACCGGGGAGCTGTTTTTT.

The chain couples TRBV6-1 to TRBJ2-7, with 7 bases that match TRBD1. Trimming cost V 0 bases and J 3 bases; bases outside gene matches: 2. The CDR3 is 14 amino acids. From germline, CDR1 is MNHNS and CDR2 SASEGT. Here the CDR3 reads CASSEAGDSYEQYF. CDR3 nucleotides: TGTGCCAGCAGTGAAGCTGGGGACAGCTACGAGCAGTACTTC.

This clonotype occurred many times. The CDR3 here is CASSLFAGGPTDTQYF. CDR3 coding DNA: TGTGCCAGCAGTTTATTTGCGGGGGGGCCCACAGATACGCAGTATTTT. The chain carries TRBV27 and TRBJ2-3; TRBD2 aligns across 9 bases. The trim removed 1 base at V and 2 bases at J, leaving 4 bases unmatched. CDR1 MNHEY and CDR2 SMNVEV come from the germline V gene (reference sequence). The CDR3 length is 16 residues.

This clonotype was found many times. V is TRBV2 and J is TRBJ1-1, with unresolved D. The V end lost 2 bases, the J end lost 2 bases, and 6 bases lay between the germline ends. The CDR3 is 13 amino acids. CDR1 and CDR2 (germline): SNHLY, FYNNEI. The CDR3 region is CASSELDNTEAFF. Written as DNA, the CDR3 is TGTGCCAGCAGTGAATTAGATAACACTGAAGCTTTCTTT.

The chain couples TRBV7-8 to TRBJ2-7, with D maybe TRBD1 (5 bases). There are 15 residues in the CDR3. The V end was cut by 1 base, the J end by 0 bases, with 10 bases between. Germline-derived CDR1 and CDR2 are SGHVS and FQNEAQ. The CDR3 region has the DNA TGTGCCAGCAGCTTAGAAGGCGACAGCTCCTACGAGCAGTACTTC. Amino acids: CASSLEGDSSYEQYF.

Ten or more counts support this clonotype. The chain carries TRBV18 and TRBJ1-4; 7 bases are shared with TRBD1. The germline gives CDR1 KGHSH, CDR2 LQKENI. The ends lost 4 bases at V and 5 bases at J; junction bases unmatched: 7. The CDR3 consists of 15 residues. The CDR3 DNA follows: TGTGCCAGCTCACTGGGGACAGACTACAATGAAAAACTGTTTTTT. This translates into CASSLGTDYNEKLFF.